Sequencing of this T cell receptor beta chain was carried out in a study of response to subunit inactivated influenza vaccine. CDR1 LGHNA and CDR2 YSLEER come from the germline V gene. The length of the CDR3 is 20 residues. V dropped 0 bases and J dropped 3; count of bases not matched to a gene: 19. TCRdb re-called the RT-PCR reads with MiXCR, one entry per CDR3 protein. The repertoire holds some 300,000 distinct CDR3 sequences, with over 20% as singletons. The sequence was obtained from a man in his fifties or sixties who received an inactivated influenza vaccine. This rearrangement joins TRBV4-3 to TRBJ2-7; 8 bases line up with TRBD1. The sample consisted of PBMCs from blood, taken about 20 months after vaccination. The CDR3 DNA follows: TGCGCCAGCAGCCAAGATCTGATTCCGAGGTCGGGACAGGACATCTACGAGCAGTACTTC. Its protein product is CASSQDLIPRSGQDIYEQYF.